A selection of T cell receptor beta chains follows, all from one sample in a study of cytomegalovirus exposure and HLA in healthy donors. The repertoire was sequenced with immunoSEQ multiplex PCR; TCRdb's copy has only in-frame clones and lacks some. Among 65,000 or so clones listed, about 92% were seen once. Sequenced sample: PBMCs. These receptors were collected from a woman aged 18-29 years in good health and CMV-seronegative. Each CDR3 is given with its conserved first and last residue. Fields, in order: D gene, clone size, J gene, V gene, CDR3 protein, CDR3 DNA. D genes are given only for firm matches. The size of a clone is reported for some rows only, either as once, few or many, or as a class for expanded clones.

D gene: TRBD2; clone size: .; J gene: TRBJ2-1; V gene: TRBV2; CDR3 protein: CASSRGGYNEQFF; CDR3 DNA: TGTGCCAGCAGCCGGGGGGGATACAATGAGCAGTTCTTC
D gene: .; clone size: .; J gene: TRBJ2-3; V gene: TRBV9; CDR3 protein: CASSVAAGRTDTQYF; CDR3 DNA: TGTGCCAGCAGCGTAGCGGCAGGTCGCACAGATACGCAGTATTTT
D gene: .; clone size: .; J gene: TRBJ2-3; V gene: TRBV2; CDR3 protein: CASSGTGGSSTDTQYF; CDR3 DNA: TGTGCCAGCAGTGGGACCGGGGGTTCTAGCACAGATACGCAGTATTTT
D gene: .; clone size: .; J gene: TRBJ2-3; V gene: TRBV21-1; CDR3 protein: CASSPQGVGGSDTQYF; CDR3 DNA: TGTGCCAGCAGCCCGCAAGGCGTTGGGGGCTCAGATACGCAGTATTTT
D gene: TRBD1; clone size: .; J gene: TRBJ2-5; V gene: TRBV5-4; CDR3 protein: CASSRTGGQETQYF; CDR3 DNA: TGTGCCAGCAGCCGCACAGGGGGCCAGGAGACCCAGTACTTC
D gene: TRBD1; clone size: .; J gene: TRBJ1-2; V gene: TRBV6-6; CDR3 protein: CASSGADRSYGYTF; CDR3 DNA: TGTGCCAGCAGTGGGGCGGACAGGAGCTATGGCTACACCTTC
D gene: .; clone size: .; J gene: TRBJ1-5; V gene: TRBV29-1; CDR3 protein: CSAAIGGSNQPQHF; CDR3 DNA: TGCAGCGCCGCAATAGGGGGAAGCAATCAGCCCCAGCATTTT
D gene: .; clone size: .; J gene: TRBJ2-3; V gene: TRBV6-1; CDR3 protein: CASLPQVAFTDTQYF; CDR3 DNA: TGTGCCAGCCTTCCACAGGTTGCCTTCACAGATACGCAGTATTTT
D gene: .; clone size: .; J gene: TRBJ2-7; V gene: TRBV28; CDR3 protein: CASRPGLTYEQYF; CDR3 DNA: TGTGCCAGCAGGCCCGGGTTAACCTACGAGCAGTACTTC
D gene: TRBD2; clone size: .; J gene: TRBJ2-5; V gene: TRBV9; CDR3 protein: CASSAGTSGGETQYF; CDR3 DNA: TGTGCCAGCAGCGCCGGGACTAGCGGGGGAGAGACCCAGTACTTC
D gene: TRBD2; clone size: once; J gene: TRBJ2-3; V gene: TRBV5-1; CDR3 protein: CASSFLETSGGGNTQYF; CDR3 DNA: TGCGCCAGCAGCTTTCTGGAGACTAGCGGGGGGGGCAATACGCAGTATTTT
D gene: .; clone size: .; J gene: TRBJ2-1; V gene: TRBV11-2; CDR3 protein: CASSLGGERYSYNEQFF; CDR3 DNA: TGTGCCAGCAGCTTAGGTGGCGAGCGGTACTCCTACAATGAGCAGTTCTTC
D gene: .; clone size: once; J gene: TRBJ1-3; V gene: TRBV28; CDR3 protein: CASRSGDTIYF; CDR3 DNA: TGTGCCAGCAGGTCGGGGGACACCATATATTTT
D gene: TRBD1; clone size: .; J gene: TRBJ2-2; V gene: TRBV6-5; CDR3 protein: CASSFRDRIVGELFF; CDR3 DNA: TGTGCCAGCAGCTTCCGGGACAGGATCGTCGGGGAGCTGTTTTTT
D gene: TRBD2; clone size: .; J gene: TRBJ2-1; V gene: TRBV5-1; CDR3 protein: CASSFLSASGAYNEQFF; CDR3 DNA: TGCGCCAGCAGCTTTCTCAGCGCTAGCGGAGCGTACAATGAGCAGTTCTTC
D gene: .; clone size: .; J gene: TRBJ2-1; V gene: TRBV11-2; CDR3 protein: CASSPLEKEQFF; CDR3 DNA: TGTGCCAGCAGCCCCTTGGAGAAAGAGCAGTTCTTC
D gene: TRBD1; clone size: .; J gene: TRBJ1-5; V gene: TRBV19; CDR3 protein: CASSTALGQASNQPQHF; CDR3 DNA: TGTGCCAGTAGTACAGCGCTGGGACAGGCTAGCAATCAGCCCCAGCATTTT
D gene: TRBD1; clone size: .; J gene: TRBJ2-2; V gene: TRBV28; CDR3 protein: CASSPSTGGTGELFF; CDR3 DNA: TGTGCCAGCAGTCCCTCGACAGGGGGCACCGGGGAGCTGTTTTTT
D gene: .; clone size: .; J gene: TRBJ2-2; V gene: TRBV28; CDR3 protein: CASISRATGELFF; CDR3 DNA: TGTGCCAGCATTTCGAGGGCCACCGGGGAGCTGTTTTTT
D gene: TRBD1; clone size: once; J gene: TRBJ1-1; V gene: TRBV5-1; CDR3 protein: CASSLAGTGATEAFF; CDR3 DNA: TGCGCCAGCAGCTTGGCCGGGACAGGGGCCACTGAAGCTTTCTTT
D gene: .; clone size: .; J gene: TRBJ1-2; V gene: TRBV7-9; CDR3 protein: CASSLSSGGYTF; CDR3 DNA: TGTGCCAGCAGCTTATCCTCGGGGGGCTACACCTTC
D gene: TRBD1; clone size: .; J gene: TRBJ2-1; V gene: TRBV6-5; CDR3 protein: CASSPGTGGRNEQFF; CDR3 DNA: TGTGCCAGCAGCCCGGGGACAGGGGGTCGAAATGAGCAGTTCTTC